This T cell receptor (beta chain) was documented in a study of cytomegalovirus exposure and HLA in healthy donors. The wider study: Within the Caucasian-associated ancestry cluster were more than 75% of the 398 genotyped donors. Overall study findings and caveats: Exclusion as indistinguishable affected some V segments, including TRBV6-2 and TRBV6-3.

PCR involved 60 Vbeta and 13 Jbeta primers. Sequencing was performed with immunoSEQ multiplex PCR; in TCRdb, only in-frame clones are kept and a portion is missing. This table holds around 150,000 clones, roughly 81% found once. The CDR3 is 16 residues long. The J segment lost 5 bases and the V segment lost 1 base, leaving 6 bases of the junction unmatched. CDR1 SNHLY and CDR2 FYNNEI come from the germline V gene. Note on this clone: Its matching antigen is unknown.

V is TRBV2 and J is TRBJ2-3, with 10 bases matching TRBD1. The clonotype originates from a man younger than 35 in good health and CMV-seropositive. Sequencing used PBMCs. CDR3 amino acids: CASSEGTGGTLDTQYF. The CDR3 nucleotides read TGTGCCAGCAGTGAAGGGACAGGGGGTACCTTAGATACGCAGTATTTT.